The rows below give T cell receptor beta chains drawn from one sample of a study of blood T cell repertoires in COVID-19. The assay was immunoSEQ multiplex PCR, and TCRdb's table has in-frame clones only and misses some. The sample has 150,000 to 200,000 clones, around nine tenths seen once. Material for sequencing was peripheral blood. These receptors all stem from a man aged 18 to 29 with active or convalescent COVID-19. CDR3s leave out the opening cysteine and the closing phenylalanine or tryptophan. A D gene is named only where the DNA matches it firmly.

v_gene	j_gene	d_gene	CDR3aa
TRBV20-1	TRBJ2-7	TRBD1	SASPGTGVY
TRBV19	TRBJ2-1	-	ASSPPGKSYNEQF
TRBV11-3	TRBJ2-3	TRBD2	ASSPRTSGEQY
TRBV5-6	TRBJ1-4	-	ASSLEKGMREKLF
TRBV6-5	TRBJ1-2	-	ASSPAGLAGYT
TRBV28	TRBJ1-1	-	ASREAPHEAF
TRBV18	TRBJ2-1	TRBD2	ASSPAPSGGAYEQF
TRBV4-1	TRBJ1-6	-	ASSHPGGGRHSPLH
TRBV5-1	TRBJ2-1	-	ASSSGSGNSYNEQF
TRBV10-3	TRBJ1-6	TRBD1	AISATGGAGLNSPLH
TRBV11-2	TRBJ1-5	TRBD1	ASSLEWQGAGEPQH
TRBV3-1/TRBV3-2	TRBJ2-3	TRBD1	ASSQTGGDTQY
TRBV29-1	TRBJ2-1	TRBD2	SVDFRAGEGNEQF
TRBV7-6	TRBJ1-3	-	ASSLSGAGGLSFSGNTIY
TRBV27	TRBJ2-3	-	ASIDRTTGDTQY
TRBV14	TRBJ1-2	-	ASSQVHSPDYGYT
TRBV7-9	TRBJ1-1	-	ASSAGGGNTEAF
TRBV3-1/TRBV3-2	TRBJ1-1	TRBD1	ASSYRGEAF
TRBV10-3	TRBJ2-1	-	AISELTGFYNEQF
TRBV4-1	TRBJ1-1	-	ASSQQISGGSAEAF
TRBV9	TRBJ2-5	TRBD1	ASSPTHRGETQY
TRBV27	TRBJ2-1	-	ASSLLRGFGNEQF
TRBV6-4	TRBJ1-2	-	ASSDAGAYGYT